This TCR beta chain was retrieved from a study of Ad26.COV2.S vaccination and SARS-CoV-2 variants. Study context: Administration of Ad26.COV2.S was intramuscular, either once or twice 56 days apart.

TCRdb keeps only in-frame clones here, not all; method: immunoSEQ multiplex PCR. The profile covers 200,000 to 250,000 clones, with 88% appearing a single time and roughly 10% taken by the ten largest. The table lists this clone with a count of one. What it binds is unknown. Stated treatment: approximately 18 received Ad26.COV2.S at low or high dose, single or two shots; about five received placebo; per-sample allocation not given. Samples came from day 63 after the first vaccine or placebo injection. This CDR3 has 15 residues. Germline CDR1 and CDR2: MDHEN and SYDVKM. The ends were cut back, 5 bases at V and 8 bases at J, with 21 bases in the middle. Overall study results and limits: Whether participants received vaccine or placebo, their non-spike TCR breadth was similar.

This receptor was obtained from a person between 18 and 65 years old who received the Ad26.COV2.S COVID-19 vaccine or a placebo. Sequences were derived from peripheral blood, sampled in a trial of Ad26.COV2.S vaccine versus placebo. This chain links TRBV28 with TRBJ1-2; D is undetermined. The CDR3 region is CASSTTAEGSRGYTF. CDR3 sequence (DNA): TGTGCCAGCAGTACAACGGCCGAGGGTAGCAGGGGCTACACCTTC.